The 10 T cell receptor beta chains in this list originate from one sample, sequenced in a study of CD8 T cells in ankylosing spondylitis. TCRdb used MiXCR to reprocess the 5' RACE reads, holding one entry per CDR3 protein. In the table there are 36,000 or so distinct CDR3 sequences, about an eighth of which are singletons. The sequenced sample was synovial fluid, either unsorted or a sorted T cell fraction (not recorded which). These TCRs come from a male donor with ankylosing spondylitis.

This clonotype was counted between two and nine times. CDR3 DNA: TGCAGTGGTAGGGAGCCCAATGAGCAGTTCTTC. The encoded protein is CSGREPNEQFF. The gene calls are TRBV20-1 and TRBJ2-1, with D possibly TRBD2 on 5 matching bases. The CDR3 contains 11 residues. V was pared by 7 bases and J by 6 bases, with 10 bases between. Germline lookup yields CDR1 DFQATT and CDR2 SNEGSKA (reference sequence).

V is TRBV20-1 and J is TRBJ1-1, with D possibly TRBD1 on 5 matching bases. Between the trimmed V and J ends, which lost 0 bases and 5 bases, there was a span of 16 bases. The CDR3 sequence is 15 residues long. Germline V CDR1 and CDR2: DFQATT, SNEGSKA (reference sequence). CDR3 region: CSARDLDGGKTEAFF. The CDR3 coding sequence is TGCAGTGCTAGAGATTTGGACGGGGGAAAGACTGAAGCTTTCTTT.

There are a few counts of this clonotype. The V gene is TRBV20-1, the J gene TRBJ2-2, with 8 bases aligning to TRBD2. There are 15 residues in the CDR3. V was pared by 1 base and J by 3 bases, with 4 bases of the junction left unmatched. Germline values: CDR1 DFQATT, CDR2 SNEGSKA (reference sequence). CDR3 region: CSARAGGWDTGELFF. CDR3 coding DNA: TGCAGTGCTAGAGCGGGAGGGTGGGACACCGGGGAGCTGTTTTTT.

In this sample, this clonotype turned up many times. The chain joins TRBV20-1 to TRBJ2-2, with a possible D match to TRBD1 (7 bases). The CDR3 spans 15 residues. Germline V gives CDR1 DFQATT, CDR2 SNEGSKA (reference sequence). V lost 1 base, J lost 3 bases, and 12 bases lay in between. The DNA of the CDR3 is TGCAGTGCTAGAGCAGGGGGGACAGACACCGGGGAGCTGTTTTTT. Translating it yields CSARAGGTDTGELFF.

The table lists this clonotype with many counts. This chain links TRBV9 with TRBJ1-2, with 9 bases that match TRBD1. The CDR3 is made up of 14 amino acids. Germline CDR1 and CDR2: SGDLS and YYNGEE. Trimming cost V 3 bases and J 4 bases; bases outside gene matches: 4. The CDR3 nucleotides are TGTGCCAGCAGCGCCGGACAGGGGATCTATGGCTACACCTTC. Residues: CASSAGQGIYGYTF. The whole variable domain, filled in from reference TRBV9 and TRBJ1-2, reads DSGVTQTPKHLITATGQRVTLRCSPRSGDLSVYWYQQSLDQGLQFLIQYYNGEERAKGNILERFSAQQFPDLHSELNLSSLELGDSALYFCASSAGQGIYGYTFGSGTRLTVV.

This clonotype was counted at least ten times. The chain combines TRBV28 with TRBJ1-6, with 11 positions matching TRBD1. From germline, CDR1 is MDHEN and CDR2 SYDVKM. The CDR3 totals 16 residues. Trimming took 7 bases from V and 9 from J; bases not matched to a gene: 11. The CDR3 DNA sequence: TGTGCCAGCACCGGTGTCGGGACAGGGGGACGTTCACCCCTCCACTTT. Protein product: CASTGVGTGGRSPLHF.

This clonotype was counted ten times or more. V and J are TRBV19 and TRBJ2-7, with 7 nucleotides matching TRBD2. CDR1 and CDR2 from the germline V gene are LNHDA and SQIVND (reference sequence). CDR3 length equals 14 residues. V lost 5 bases, J lost 3 bases, and 7 bases stayed unmatched. CDR3 region: CASSPGLAGYEQYF. For the CDR3, the DNA is TGTGCCAGTAGTCCAGGCTTAGCGGGCTACGAGCAGTACTTC.

This clonotype has at least ten counts. V is TRBV14 and J is TRBJ2-1; TRBD2 agrees at 9 bases. The CDR3 consists of 16 residues. Trimming removed 0 bases from V and 4 bases from J; junction bases left unmatched: 4. Germline CDR1 SGHDN, CDR2 FVKESK. The CDR3: CASSQDPSGGYNEQFF. DNA of the CDR3: TGTGCCAGCAGCCAAGATCCCAGCGGGGGGTACAATGAGCAGTTCTTC.

V usage is TRBV4-1 and J usage is TRBJ2-7; 10 bases agree with TRBD1. The CDR3 is 15 residues long. Germline loops: CDR1 MGHRA, CDR2 YSYEKL. Unmatched junction bases numbered 10, after V lost 5 bases and J lost 6 bases. The CDR3 region is CASSFGQGENSEQYF. CDR3 sequence (DNA): TGCGCCAGCAGCTTCGGACAGGGGGAGAACAGCGAGCAGTACTTC.

This clonotype was counted at least ten times. The rearrangement uses TRBV3-1 and TRBJ2-1, with 9 bases matching TRBD2. The length of the CDR3 is 16 residues. The germline gives CDR1 LGHDT, CDR2 YNNKEL (reference sequence). The V gene end was trimmed by 4 bases and the J gene end by 3 bases; junction bases not matched to a gene: 7. The CDR3 sequence is CASSPRRRGGYNEQFF. DNA for the CDR3: TGTGCCAGCAGCCCCCGAAGGCGGGGGGGCTACAATGAGCAGTTCTTC.